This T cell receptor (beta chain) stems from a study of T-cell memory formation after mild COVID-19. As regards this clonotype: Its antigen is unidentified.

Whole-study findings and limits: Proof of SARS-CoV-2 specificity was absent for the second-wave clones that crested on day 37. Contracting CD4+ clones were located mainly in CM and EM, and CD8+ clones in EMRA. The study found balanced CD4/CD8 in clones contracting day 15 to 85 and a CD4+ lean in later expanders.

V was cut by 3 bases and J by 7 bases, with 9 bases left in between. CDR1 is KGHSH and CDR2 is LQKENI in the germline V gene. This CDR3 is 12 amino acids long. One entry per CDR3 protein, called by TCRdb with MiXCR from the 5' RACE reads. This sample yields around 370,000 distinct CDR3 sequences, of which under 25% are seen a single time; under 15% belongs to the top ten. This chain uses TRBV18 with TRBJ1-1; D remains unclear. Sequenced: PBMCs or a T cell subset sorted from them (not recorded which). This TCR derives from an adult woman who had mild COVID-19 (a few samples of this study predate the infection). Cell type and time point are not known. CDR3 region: CASSPREGEAFF. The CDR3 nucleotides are TGTGCCAGCTCACCGAGGGAGGGTGAAGCTTTCTTT.